This T cell receptor (beta chain) was obtained from a study of blood T cell repertoires in COVID-19. Study-wide background: The study drew acute and convalescent COVID-19 samples from the United States, Italy and Spain. The cDNA or gDNA used as material had been derived from T cells, B-cell-depleted T cells, or PBMCs.

As processed by the authors: By means of reference gene primer amplification, nucleated cell counts were estimated. Sequencing was performed with immunoSEQ multiplex PCR; in TCRdb, only in-frame clones are kept and a portion is missing. D and trimming were read from the DNA, whereas the V and J calls and clone size are those reported in that table. The repertoire holds about 200,000 clones, with around nine tenths as singletons. The TCR sequence derives from a man aged 18 to 35 with active or convalescent COVID-19. Material: peripheral blood.

CDR3 DNA sequence: TGTGCCAGCAGTATTTTCGACACTGAAGCTTTCTTT. This sequence encodes CASSIFDTEAFF. The chain carries TRBV11-2 and TRBJ1-1, with D unclear. Germline CDR1 SGHAT, CDR2 FQNNGV. The CDR3 has 12 residues. The V end lost 6 bases, the J end lost 3 bases, and 8 bases lay between the germline ends.